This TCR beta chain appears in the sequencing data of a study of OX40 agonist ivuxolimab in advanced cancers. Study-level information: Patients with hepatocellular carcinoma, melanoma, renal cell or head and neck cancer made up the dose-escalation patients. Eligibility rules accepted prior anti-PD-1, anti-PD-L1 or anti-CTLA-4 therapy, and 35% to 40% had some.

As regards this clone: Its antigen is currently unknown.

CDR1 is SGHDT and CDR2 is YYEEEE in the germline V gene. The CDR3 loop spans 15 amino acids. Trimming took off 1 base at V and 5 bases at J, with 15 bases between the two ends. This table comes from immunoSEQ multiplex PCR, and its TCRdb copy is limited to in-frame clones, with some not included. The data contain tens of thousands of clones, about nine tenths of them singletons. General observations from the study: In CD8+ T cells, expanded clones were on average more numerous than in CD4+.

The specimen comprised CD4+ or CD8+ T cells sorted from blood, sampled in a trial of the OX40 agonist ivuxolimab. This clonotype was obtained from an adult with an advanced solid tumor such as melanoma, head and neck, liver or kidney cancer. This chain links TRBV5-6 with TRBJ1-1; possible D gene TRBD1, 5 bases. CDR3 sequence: CASSLRDFAGTEAFF. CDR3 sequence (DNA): TGTGCCAGCAGCTTGAGGGACTTCGCGGGGACTGAAGCTTTCTTT.